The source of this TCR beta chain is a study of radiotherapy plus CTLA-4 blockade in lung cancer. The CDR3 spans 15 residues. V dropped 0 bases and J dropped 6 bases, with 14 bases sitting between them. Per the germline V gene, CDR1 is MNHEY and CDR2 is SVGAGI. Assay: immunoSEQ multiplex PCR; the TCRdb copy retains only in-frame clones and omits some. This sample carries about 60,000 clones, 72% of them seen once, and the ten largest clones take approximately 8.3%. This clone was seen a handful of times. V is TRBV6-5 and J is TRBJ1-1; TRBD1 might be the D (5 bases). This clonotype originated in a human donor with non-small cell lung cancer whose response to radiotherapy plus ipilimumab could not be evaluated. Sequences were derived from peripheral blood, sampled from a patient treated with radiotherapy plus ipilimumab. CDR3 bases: TGTGCCAGCAGTTACTCGCCAGAGGGGACTGCTGAAGCTTTCTTT. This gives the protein CASSYSPEGTAEAFF.